This TCR beta chain comes out of a study of T cells of healthy individuals. Germline lookup yields CDR1 DFQATT and CDR2 SNEGSKA (reference sequence). V lost 0 bases to trimming and J lost 7 bases; unmatched junction nucleotides: 9. The CDR3 is 17 residues long. In its sample, this clonotype is medium-sized (0.01 to 0.1%). TCRdb reanalysed the 5' RACE reads using MiXCR and keeps one entry per CDR3 protein. The table records 60,000 to 75,000 distinct CDR3 sequences, roughly 17% of them present only once. This clonotype originated in a human donor in good health. The J gene is TRBJ2-2, the V gene TRBV20-1; 12 bases agree with TRBD2. The CDR3 is CSARDWASGGDSGELFF. The CDR3 DNA reads TGCAGTGCTAGAGATTGGGCTAGCGGGGGGGACAGCGGGGAGCTGTTTTTT.